The present entry profiles one TCR beta chain with its context. This specimen belongs to a study of T cells in women clearing cervical HPV infection. immunoSEQ multiplex PCR used an average of about 1.3 ug genomic DNA. Profiled with immunoSEQ multiplex PCR; TCRdb holds only in-frame clones, not every one. The listing records tens of thousands of clones. What was sequenced was blood buffy coat. The clonotype originates from a woman between 18 and 70 years old with a cervical HPV16 infection that either progressed to CIN3+ or cleared (not recorded which).

This CDR3 is CASSADRGPYGYTF. CDR3 DNA (partial): TGTGCCAGCAGTGCCGACAGGGGGCCTTATGGC. This chain links TRBV6-1 with TRBJ1-2, with 10 bases identical to TRBD1. Read sequence stops 3 residues before the CDR3 end, and the germline J gene provides the missing end. Germline trimming cut 4 bases from V and 5 bases from J; bases unmatched to any gene: 4. The CDR3 consists of 14 residues. CDR1 MNHNS and CDR2 SASEGT come from the germline V gene.